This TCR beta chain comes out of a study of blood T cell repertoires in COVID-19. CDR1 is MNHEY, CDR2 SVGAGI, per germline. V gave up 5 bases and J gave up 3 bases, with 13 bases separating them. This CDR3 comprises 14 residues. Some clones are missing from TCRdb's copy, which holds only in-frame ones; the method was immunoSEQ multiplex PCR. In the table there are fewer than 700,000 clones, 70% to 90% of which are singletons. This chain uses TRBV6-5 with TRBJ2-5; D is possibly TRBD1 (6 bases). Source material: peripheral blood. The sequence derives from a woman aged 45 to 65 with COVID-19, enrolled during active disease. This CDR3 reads CASSPLQGKETQYF. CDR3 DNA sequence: TGTGCCAGCAGTCCACTACAGGGTAAAGAGACCCAGTACTTC.